These T cell receptor beta chains were read from a single sample in a study of T-cell memory formation after mild COVID-19. TCRdb redid the calling of the 5' RACE reads with MiXCR, one entry per CDR3 protein. The data hold about 360,000 distinct CDR3 sequences, with approximately 15% observed a single time. The sample consisted of PBMCs or a T cell subset sorted from them (not recorded which). These receptors all come from a man aged 18 to 29 who had mild COVID-19 (a few samples of this study predate the infection). Cell type and time point are not known. CDR3s include the opening cysteine and the closing phenylalanine or tryptophan. The D gene is left open where the match is weak. Rows give clone size only sometimes, using once, few, many, or a class for an expanded clone.

size: few
V: TRBV7-9
J: TRBJ2-7
D: -
CDR3: CASSLALKSEQYF
DNA: TGTGCCAGCAGCTTAGCGCTCAAGAGCGAGCAGTACTTC

size: few
V: TRBV4-3
J: TRBJ2-3
D: -
CDR3: CASSQGATDTQYF
DNA: TGCGCCAGCAGCCAAGGCGCCACAGATACGCAGTATTTT

size: -
V: TRBV7-2
J: TRBJ1-1
D: -
CDR3: CASSLGNRVLNTEAFF
DNA: TGTGCCAGCAGCTTAGGCAACAGGGTTTTGAACACTGAAGCTTTCTTT

size: few
V: TRBV18
J: TRBJ2-4
D: TRBD1
CDR3: CASSPGPGQTKNIQYF
DNA: TGTGCCAGCTCACCGGGTCCGGGACAGACCAAAAACATTCAGTACTTC

size: -
V: TRBV3-1
J: TRBJ2-1
D: TRBD1
CDR3: CASSQPTGAQWNEQFF
DNA: TGTGCCAGCAGCCAACCGACAGGGGCCCAATGGAATGAGCAGTTCTTC

size: -
V: TRBV20-1
J: TRBJ2-5
D: TRBD2
CDR3: CSARPSGKETQYF
DNA: TGCAGTGCTAGACCTAGCGGGAAAGAGACCCAGTACTTC

size: -
V: TRBV6-6
J: TRBJ2-3
D: -
CDR3: CASSSARTSTQYF
DNA: TGTGCCAGCAGCTCAGCGAGGACATCGACGCAGTATTTT

size: -
V: TRBV3-1
J: TRBJ2-3
D: TRBD2
CDR3: CASSPGAGGGKDTQYF
DNA: TGTGCCAGCAGCCCGGGGGCCGGGGGGGGTAAAGATACGCAGTATTTT

size: few
V: TRBV5-1
J: TRBJ2-2
D: -
CDR3: CASSSGTHTGELFF
DNA: TGCGCCAGCAGCTCCGGGACCCACACCGGGGAGCTGTTTTTT

size: -
V: TRBV12-3/TRBV12-4
J: TRBJ1-2
D: -
CDR3: CASTNLGPRNGYTF
DNA: TGTGCCAGCACCAACCTCGGGCCGCGCAATGGCTACACCTTC

size: -
V: TRBV7-3
J: TRBJ1-1
D: -
CDR3: CASSWTADTEAFF
DNA: TGTGCCAGCAGTTGGACAGCGGACACTGAAGCTTTCTTT

size: -
V: TRBV29-1
J: TRBJ2-7
D: -
CDR3: CSALLEGAYEQYF
DNA: TGCAGCGCCCTCCTGGAGGGAGCTTACGAGCAGTACTTC

size: -
V: TRBV20-1
J: TRBJ2-2
D: -
CDR3: CSARDLETGELFF
DNA: TGCAGTGCTAGAGATTTAGAGACCGGGGAGCTGTTTTTT

size: -
V: TRBV19
J: TRBJ2-1
D: -
CDR3: CASTREASGLSYNEQFF
DNA: TGTGCCAGTACCAGGGAAGCGAGCGGGCTCTCCTACAATGAGCAGTTCTTC

size: few
V: TRBV5-5
J: TRBJ1-1
D: -
CDR3: CASSRGFNLNTEAFF
DNA: TGTGCCAGCAGCAGAGGGTTTAATCTCAACACTGAAGCTTTCTTT

size: few
V: TRBV4-3
J: TRBJ2-5
D: TRBD2
CDR3: CASSQAAGVQETQYF
DNA: TGCGCCAGCAGCCAAGCTGCGGGGGTGCAAGAGACCCAGTACTTC

size: few
V: TRBV25-1
J: TRBJ2-5
D: -
CDR3: CASSERLYQETQYF
DNA: TGTGCCAGCAGTGAAAGGCTGTACCAAGAGACCCAGTACTTC

size: -
V: TRBV6-1
J: TRBJ1-2
D: -
CDR3: CASIRTALANYGYTF
DNA: TGTGCCAGCATTAGGACAGCCCTTGCTAACTATGGCTACACCTTC

size: -
V: TRBV5-4
J: TRBJ2-2
D: -
CDR3: CASSYYSVNTGELFF
DNA: TGTGCCAGCAGCTACTACAGTGTGAACACCGGGGAGCTGTTTTTT

size: -
V: TRBV20-1
J: TRBJ2-2
D: -
CDR3: CSARHREGTGELFF
DNA: TGCAGTGCTAGGCACAGGGAGGGTACCGGGGAGCTGTTTTTT

size: few
V: TRBV6-2/TRBV6-3
J: TRBJ2-7
D: -
CDR3: CASFSGLSYEQYF
DNA: TGTGCCAGCTTTTCGGGTTTATCCTACGAGCAGTACTTC

size: -
V: TRBV5-1
J: TRBJ2-1
D: -
CDR3: CASSLFPNNEQFF
DNA: TGCGCCAGCAGCTTGTTTCCGAACAATGAGCAGTTCTTC

size: -
V: TRBV7-2
J: TRBJ2-5
D: -
CDR3: CASSKCQETQYF
DNA: TGTGCCAGCAGCAAGTGTCAAGAGACCCAGTACTTC

size: -
V: TRBV12-3/TRBV12-4
J: TRBJ1-1
D: -
CDR3: CASSLTLGAGNTEAFF
DNA: TGTGCCAGCAGTTTAACCCTGGGGGCAGGGAACACTGAAGCTTTCTTT

size: -
V: TRBV7-9
J: TRBJ1-5
D: -
CDR3: CASSPRGGNHQPQHF
DNA: TGTGCCAGCAGCCCCCGGGGGGGAAATCATCAGCCCCAGCATTTT

size: -
V: TRBV3-1
J: TRBJ1-2
D: -
CDR3: CASSQGGGNYGYTF
DNA: TGTGCCAGCAGCCAAGGGGGAGGGAACTATGGCTACACCTTC

size: many
V: TRBV6-5
J: TRBJ1-2
D: -
CDR3: CASSTRNRRDSHPSNYGYTF
DNA: TGTGCCAGCAGCACAAGAAACAGGCGGGACTCCCACCCTTCTAACTATGGCTACACCTTC

size: many
V: TRBV6-1
J: TRBJ2-4
D: -
CDR3: CASRGLLSGAYYIQYF
DNA: TGTGCCAGCAGAGGTCTATTATCAGGGGCTTACTACATTCAGTACTTC

size: few
V: TRBV27
J: TRBJ1-5
D: -
CDR3: CASGAWAGNNQPQHF
DNA: TGTGCCAGCGGGGCCTGGGCCGGAAACAATCAGCCCCAGCATTTT

size: few
V: TRBV12-3/TRBV12-4
J: TRBJ1-6
D: -
CDR3: CASSLGGQGNSPLHF
DNA: TGTGCCAGCAGTTTGGGGGGCCAGGGAAATTCACCCCTCCACTTT

size: few
V: TRBV7-2
J: TRBJ2-1
D: -
CDR3: CASSPAVGWNEQFF
DNA: TGTGCCAGCAGCCCAGCGGTAGGGTGGAATGAGCAGTTCTTC

size: once
V: TRBV29-1
J: TRBJ1-4
D: TRBD1
CDR3: CSVGTGAVEKLFF
DNA: TGCAGCGTTGGAACAGGGGCAGTTGAAAAACTGTTTTTT

size: -
V: TRBV6-5
J: TRBJ2-7
D: -
CDR3: CASSFGRSPLAEQYF
DNA: TGTGCCAGCAGTTTCGGACGGTCCCCCCTCGCGGAGCAGTACTTC

size: few
V: TRBV6-5
J: TRBJ2-3
D: -
CDR3: CASSYSLAGWDTQYF
DNA: TGTGCCAGCAGTTACTCGCTAGCAGGGTGGGATACGCAGTATTTT

size: few
V: TRBV7-2
J: TRBJ2-1
D: -
CDR3: CASKKGGFNEQFF
DNA: TGTGCCAGCAAAAAGGGGGGCTTCAATGAGCAGTTCTTC

size: -
V: TRBV7-2
J: TRBJ1-2
D: TRBD1
CDR3: CASSPPNFLEGAFGGYTF
DNA: TGTGCCAGCAGCCCCCCGAATTTTCTGGAGGGGGCGTTCGGAGGCTACACCTTC

size: many
V: TRBV5-6
J: TRBJ2-1
D: -
CDR3: CASSLSPFLPNEQFF
DNA: TGTGCCAGCAGCTTATCCCCCTTCCTGCCCAATGAGCAGTTCTTC

size: few
V: TRBV20-1
J: TRBJ2-7
D: -
CDR3: CSPSGLPGSSYEQYF
DNA: TGCAGTCCTAGTGGCCTTCCAGGGAGCTCCTACGAGCAGTACTTC

size: -
V: TRBV7-3
J: TRBJ2-3
D: TRBD1
CDR3: CASRLDRGTDTQYF
DNA: TGTGCCAGCAGGCTGGACAGGGGCACAGATACGCAGTATTTT

size: few
V: TRBV20-1
J: TRBJ2-5
D: TRBD2
CDR3: CSARDRIAGARETQYF
DNA: TGCAGTGCTAGAGATCGGATAGCGGGGGCAAGGGAGACCCAGTACTTC

size: few
V: TRBV5-1
J: TRBJ1-2
D: -
CDR3: CASSPGHPAYGYTF
DNA: TGCGCCAGCAGCCCGGGACATCCAGCCTATGGCTACACCTTC

size: -
V: TRBV20-1
J: TRBJ1-2
D: -
CDR3: CSARSPGVTNYGYTF
DNA: TGCAGTGCTAGAAGCCCAGGGGTGACTAACTATGGCTACACCTTC

size: many
V: TRBV7-2
J: TRBJ2-5
D: TRBD2
CDR3: CASSPRGGGGYQETQYF
DNA: TGTGCCAGCAGCCCCCGGGGAGGCGGGGGGTACCAAGAGACCCAGTACTTC

size: few
V: TRBV20-1
J: TRBJ1-1
D: -
CDR3: CSARDDKLEAFF
DNA: TGCAGTGCTAGAGATGATAAACTTGAAGCTTTCTTT

size: few
V: TRBV18
J: TRBJ1-5
D: -
CDR3: CASSPGDGRNQPQHF
DNA: TGTGCCAGCTCACCAGGGGACGGGAGAAATCAGCCCCAGCATTTT

size: few
V: TRBV29-1
J: TRBJ1-2
D: -
CDR3: CSVPAGGLYGYTF
DNA: TGCAGCGTACCCGCGGGGGGGCTCTATGGCTACACCTTC

size: few
V: TRBV20-1
J: TRBJ1-6
D: TRBD1
CDR3: CSATQGLDSPLHF
DNA: TGCAGTGCTACACAGGGGTTAGATTCACCCCTCCACTTT

size: -
V: TRBV4-3
J: TRBJ1-5
D: -
CDR3: CASSQVFLINQPQHF
DNA: TGCGCCAGCAGCCAAGTCTTCCTAATTAATCAGCCCCAGCATTTT

size: -
V: TRBV25-1
J: TRBJ2-5
D: -
CDR3: CASSESGVETQYF
DNA: TGTGCCAGCAGTGAATCCGGGGTAGAGACCCAGTACTTC

size: many
V: TRBV4-3
J: TRBJ2-3
D: -
CDR3: CASSQESNFLVTDTQYF
DNA: TGCGCCAGCAGCCAAGAAAGTAACTTCCTAGTTACAGATACGCAGTATTTT

size: -
V: TRBV7-2
J: TRBJ2-1
D: TRBD2
CDR3: CASSPGWDKRGEQFF
DNA: TGTGCCAGCAGCCCGGGGTGGGACAAGCGGGGGGAGCAGTTCTTC

size: few
V: TRBV4-3
J: TRBJ1-3
D: -
CDR3: CASSQAISGNTIYF
DNA: TGCGCCAGCAGCCAAGCTATCTCTGGAAACACCATATATTTT